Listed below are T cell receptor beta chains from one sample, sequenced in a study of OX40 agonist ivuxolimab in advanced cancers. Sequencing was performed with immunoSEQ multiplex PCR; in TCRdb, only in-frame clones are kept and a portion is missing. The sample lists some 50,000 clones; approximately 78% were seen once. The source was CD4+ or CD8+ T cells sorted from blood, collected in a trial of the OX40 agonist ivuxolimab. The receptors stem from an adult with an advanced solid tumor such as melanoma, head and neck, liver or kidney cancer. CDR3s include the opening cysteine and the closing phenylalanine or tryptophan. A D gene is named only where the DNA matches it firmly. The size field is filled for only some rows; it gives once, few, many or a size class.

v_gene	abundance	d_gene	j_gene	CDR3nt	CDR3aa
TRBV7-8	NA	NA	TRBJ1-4	TGTGCCAGCAGCTTACCCGGGACAAATGAAAAACTGTTTTTT	CASSLPGTNEKLFF
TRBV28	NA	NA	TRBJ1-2	TGTGCCAGCAGTTTAACCTATGGCTACACCTTC	CASSLTYGYTF
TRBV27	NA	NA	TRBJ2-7	TGTGCCAGCAGTTTATTAGGGGAAAACGAGCAGTACTTC	CASSLLGENEQYF
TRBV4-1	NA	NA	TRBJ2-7	TGCGCCAGCAGCCAGGGTCCCGAGCAGTACTTC	CASSQGPEQYF
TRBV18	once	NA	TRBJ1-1	TGTGCCAGCTCACCTCGGTCGTGGGGAGGGGTGAAGCGCACTGAAGCTTTCTTT	CASSPRSWGGVKRTEAFF
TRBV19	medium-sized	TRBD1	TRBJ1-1	TGTGCCAGCCTCAATAGGGGGCAGAACACTGAAGCTTTCTTT	CASLNRGQNTEAFF
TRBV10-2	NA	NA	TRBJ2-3	TGCGCCAGCAGTCTTCAGGGGCGTGACGATACGCAGTATTTT	CASSLQGRDDTQYF
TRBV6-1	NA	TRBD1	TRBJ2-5	TGTGCCAGCAGTAGGGACAGGGGAGAGACCCAGTACTTC	CASSRDRGETQYF
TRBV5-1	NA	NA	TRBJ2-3	TGCGCCAGCAGCTTGGAGGGCGCACCTAGCACAGATACGCAGTATTTT	CASSLEGAPSTDTQYF
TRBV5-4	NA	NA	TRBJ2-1	TGTGCCAGCAGCGGCAGGGATTCCAATGAGCAGTTCTTC	CASSGRDSNEQFF